Included here is one T cell receptor (beta chain) sequence, with context. Its matching antigen is unknown. Using its own MiXCR run on the RT-PCR reads, TCRdb lists one record per CDR3 protein. Seen here are about 540,000 distinct CDR3 sequences, roughly 15% observed once, and the top ten hold around 10%. Trimming stripped 5 bases from V and 2 bases from J, with 19 bases between. CDR1 is DFQATT, CDR2 SNEGSKA, per germline (reference sequence). The CDR3 length is 15 residues. The data stem from a study of response to subunit inactivated influenza vaccine. Study results and limitations: After each seasonal influenza vaccination, few new T cells are recruited, the authors suggested.

This receptor was taken from a man aged 45-65 years who received an inactivated influenza vaccine. The specimen comprised PBMCs from blood, sampled roughly 12 days after vaccination. This sequence joins TRBV20-1 and TRBJ2-7; D perhaps matches TRBD2 (5 bases). In DNA form, the CDR3 reads TGCAGTGCTCCTACCTTAGTGAGGGCCCCCTACGAGCAGTACTTC. It encodes CSAPTLVRAPYEQYF.